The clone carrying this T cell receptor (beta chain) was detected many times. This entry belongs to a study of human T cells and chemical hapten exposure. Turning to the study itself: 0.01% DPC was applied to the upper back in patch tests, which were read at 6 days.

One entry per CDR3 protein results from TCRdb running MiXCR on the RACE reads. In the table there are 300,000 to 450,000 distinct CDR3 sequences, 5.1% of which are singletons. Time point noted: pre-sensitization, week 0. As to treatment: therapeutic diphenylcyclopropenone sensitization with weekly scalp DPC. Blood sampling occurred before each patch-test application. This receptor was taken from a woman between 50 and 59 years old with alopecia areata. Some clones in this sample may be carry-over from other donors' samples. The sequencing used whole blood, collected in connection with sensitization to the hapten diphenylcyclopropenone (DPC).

The chain's CDR3 is CASSYYGGEQFF. The CDR3, as DNA: TGTGCCAGCAGTTACTACGGGGGTGAGCAGTTCTTC. The chain combines TRBV6-2 or TRBV6-3 with TRBJ2-1, with D possibly being TRBD2 (6 bases). The CDR3 is 12 amino acids. Germline loops: CDR1 MNHEY, CDR2 SVGEGT. Between the trimmed V and J ends, which lost 1 base and 9 bases, there was a span of 7 bases.